This T cell receptor (beta chain) comes out of a study of T-cell reconstitution after alpha-beta-depleted transplantation in children. This clonotype came up many times. The CDR3 contains 14 residues. Germline V CDR1 and CDR2: SGHRS, YFSETQ. V was clipped by 5 bases and J by 5 bases, with 15 bases between them. Unique molecular identifiers were incorporated when the TCRbeta library was constructed. TCRdb reprocessed the PCR reads via MiXCR and lists one record per CDR3 protein. Found here are roughly 200,000 distinct CDR3 sequences, more than 12% of them singletons; the top ten hold around 14%. The TCR sequence derives from a human donor who donated a stem cell graft to a child with acute lymphoblastic leukemia. The chain joins TRBV5-1 to TRBJ2-3; D unclear. This specimen was PBMCs from the stem cell graft donor, taken from the stem cell graft. For the CDR3, the DNA is TGCGCCAGCAGTCTCCAAAACGGAAAAGATACGCAGTATTTT. It codes for CASSLQNGKDTQYF.